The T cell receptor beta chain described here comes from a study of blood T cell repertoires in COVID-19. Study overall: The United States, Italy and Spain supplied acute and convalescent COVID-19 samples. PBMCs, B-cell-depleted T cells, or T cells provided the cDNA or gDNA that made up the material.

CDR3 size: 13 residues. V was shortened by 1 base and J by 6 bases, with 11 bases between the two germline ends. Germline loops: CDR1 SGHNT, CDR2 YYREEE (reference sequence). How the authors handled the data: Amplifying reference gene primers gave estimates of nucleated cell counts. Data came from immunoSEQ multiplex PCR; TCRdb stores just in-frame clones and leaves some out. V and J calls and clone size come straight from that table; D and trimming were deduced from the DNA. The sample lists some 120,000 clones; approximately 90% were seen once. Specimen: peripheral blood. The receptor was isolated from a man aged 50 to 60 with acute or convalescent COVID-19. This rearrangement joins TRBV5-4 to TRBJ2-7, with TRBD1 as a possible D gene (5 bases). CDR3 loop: CASSLPGSFEQYF. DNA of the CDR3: TGTGCCAGCAGCTTGCCAGGGTCGTTCGAGCAGTACTTC.